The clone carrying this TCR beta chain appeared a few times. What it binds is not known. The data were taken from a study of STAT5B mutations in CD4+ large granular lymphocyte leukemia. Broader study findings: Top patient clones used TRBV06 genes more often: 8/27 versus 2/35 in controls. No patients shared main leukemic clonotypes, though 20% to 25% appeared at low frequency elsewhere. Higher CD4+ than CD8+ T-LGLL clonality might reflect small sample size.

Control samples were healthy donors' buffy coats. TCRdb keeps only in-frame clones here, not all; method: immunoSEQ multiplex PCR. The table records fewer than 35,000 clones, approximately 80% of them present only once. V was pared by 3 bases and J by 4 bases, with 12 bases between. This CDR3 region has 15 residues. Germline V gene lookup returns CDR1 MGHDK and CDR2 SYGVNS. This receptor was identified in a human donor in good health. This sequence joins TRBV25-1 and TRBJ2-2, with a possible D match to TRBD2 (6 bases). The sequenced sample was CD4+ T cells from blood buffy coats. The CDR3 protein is CASSESGVSTGELFF. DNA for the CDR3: TGTGCCAGCAGTGAGTCGGGGGTTAGCACCGGGGAGCTGTTTTTT.